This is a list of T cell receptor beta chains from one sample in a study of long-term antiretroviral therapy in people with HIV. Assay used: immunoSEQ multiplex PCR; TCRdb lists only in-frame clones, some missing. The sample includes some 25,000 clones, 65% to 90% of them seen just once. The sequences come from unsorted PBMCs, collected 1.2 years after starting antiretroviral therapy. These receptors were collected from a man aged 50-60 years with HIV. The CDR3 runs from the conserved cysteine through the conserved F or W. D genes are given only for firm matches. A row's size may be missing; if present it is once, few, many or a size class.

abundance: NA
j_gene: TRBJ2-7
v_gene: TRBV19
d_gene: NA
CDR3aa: CASSMEGLHREQYF
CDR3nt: TGTGCCAGTAGTATGGAGGGCCTACACCGGGAGCAGTACTTC

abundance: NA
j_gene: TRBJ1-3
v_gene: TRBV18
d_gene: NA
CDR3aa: CASSLLSGTGNTIYF
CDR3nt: TGTGCCAGCTCACTACTTTCAGGGACTGGAAACACCATATATTTT

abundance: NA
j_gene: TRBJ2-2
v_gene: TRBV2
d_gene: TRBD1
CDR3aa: CASTLTRGSGELFF
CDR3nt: TGTGCCAGCACCCTTACCAGGGGGAGCGGGGAGCTGTTTTTT

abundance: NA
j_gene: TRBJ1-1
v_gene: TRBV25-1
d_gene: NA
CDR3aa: CASSEWTLGQNTEAFF
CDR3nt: TGTGCCAGCAGTGAATGGACCCTAGGGCAGAACACTGAAGCTTTCTTT

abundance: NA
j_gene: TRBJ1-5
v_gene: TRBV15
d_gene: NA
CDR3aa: CATSRGGEQPQHF
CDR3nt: TGTGCCACCAGCAGAGGCGGGGAACAGCCCCAGCATTTT

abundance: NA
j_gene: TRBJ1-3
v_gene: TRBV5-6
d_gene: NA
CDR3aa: CASSFPGRTSGNTIYF
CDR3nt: TGTGCCAGCAGCTTCCCTGGCAGGACCTCTGGAAACACCATATATTTT

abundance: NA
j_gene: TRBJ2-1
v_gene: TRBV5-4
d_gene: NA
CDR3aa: CASSLDSNEQFF
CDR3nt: TGTGCCAGCAGCTTGGATAGCAATGAGCAGTTCTTC

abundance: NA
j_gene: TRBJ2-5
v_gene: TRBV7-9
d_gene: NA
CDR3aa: CASSSSKGKETQYF
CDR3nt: TGTGCCAGCAGCTCCTCTAAGGGGAAAGAGACCCAGTACTTC

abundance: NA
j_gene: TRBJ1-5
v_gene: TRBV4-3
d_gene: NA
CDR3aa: CASSQDTGGRQPQHF
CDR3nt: TGCGCCAGCAGCCAAGATACGGGTGGACGTCAGCCCCAGCATTTT

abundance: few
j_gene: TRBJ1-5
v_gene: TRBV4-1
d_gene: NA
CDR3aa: CASSQGAGIFQPQHF
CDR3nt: TGCGCCAGCAGCCAAGGGGCAGGGATATTCCAGCCCCAGCATTTT

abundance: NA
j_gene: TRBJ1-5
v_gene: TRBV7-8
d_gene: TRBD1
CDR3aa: CASSLAGQGRDQPQHF
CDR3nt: TGTGCCAGCAGCTTAGCGGGACAGGGAAGGGATCAGCCCCAGCATTTT

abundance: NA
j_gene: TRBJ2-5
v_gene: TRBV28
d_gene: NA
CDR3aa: CASNQEETQYF
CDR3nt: TGTGCCAGCAATCAGGAAGAGACCCAGTACTTC

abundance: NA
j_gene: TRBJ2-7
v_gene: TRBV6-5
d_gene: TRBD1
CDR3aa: CASSWGQGGSYEQYF
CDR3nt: TGTGCCAGCAGTTGGGGACAGGGAGGCTCCTACGAGCAGTACTTC

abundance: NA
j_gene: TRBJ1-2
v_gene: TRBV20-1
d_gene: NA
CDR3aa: CSADGPDGYTF
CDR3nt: TGCAGTGCCGACGGACCGGATGGCTACACCTTC

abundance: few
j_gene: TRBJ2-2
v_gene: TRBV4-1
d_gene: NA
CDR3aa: CASSQAGNTGELFF
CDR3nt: TGCGCCAGCAGCCAAGCTGGGAACACCGGGGAGCTGTTTTTT

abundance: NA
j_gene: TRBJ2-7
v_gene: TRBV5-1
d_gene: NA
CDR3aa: CASSQGIFDSNYEQYF
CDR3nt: TGCGCCAGCAGCCAGGGGATCTTTGACAGCAACTACGAGCAGTACTTC

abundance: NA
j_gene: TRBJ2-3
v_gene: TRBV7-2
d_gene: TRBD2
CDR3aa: CASSYSGISTDTQYF
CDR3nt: TGTGCCAGCAGCTATAGCGGGATCAGCACAGATACGCAGTATTTT

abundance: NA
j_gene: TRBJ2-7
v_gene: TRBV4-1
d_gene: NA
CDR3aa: CASSQSADSYEQYF
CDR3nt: TGCGCCAGCAGCCAGTCGGCAGACTCCTACGAGCAGTACTTC

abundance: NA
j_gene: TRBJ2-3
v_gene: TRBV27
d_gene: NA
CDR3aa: CASRAGTLSTDTQYF
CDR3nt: TGTGCCAGCAGGGCCGGGACTCTTAGCACAGATACGCAGTATTTT

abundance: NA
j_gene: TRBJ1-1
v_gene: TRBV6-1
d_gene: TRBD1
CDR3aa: CASSAFSGQGMNTEAFF
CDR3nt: TGTGCCAGCAGTGCTTTTTCGGGACAGGGCATGAACACTGAAGCTTTCTTT

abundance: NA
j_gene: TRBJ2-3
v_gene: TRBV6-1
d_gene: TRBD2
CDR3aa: CASSPGLGGTDTQYF
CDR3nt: TGTGCCAGCAGCCCGGGACTAGGGGGCACAGATACGCAGTATTTT

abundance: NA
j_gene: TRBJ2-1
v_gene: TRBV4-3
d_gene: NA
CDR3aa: CASSPLSQGNEQFF
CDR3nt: TGCGCCAGCAGCCCCCTATCTCAGGGCAATGAGCAGTTCTTC

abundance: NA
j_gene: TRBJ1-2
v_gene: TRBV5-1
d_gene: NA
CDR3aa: CASSLEASGYGYTF
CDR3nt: TGCGCCAGCAGCTTGGAGGCCTCCGGGTATGGCTACACCTTC

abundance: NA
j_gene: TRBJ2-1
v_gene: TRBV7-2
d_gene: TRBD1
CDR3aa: CASSLVSRQGSNEQFF
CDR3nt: TGTGCCAGCAGCTTAGTATCCCGACAGGGATCCAATGAGCAGTTCTTC

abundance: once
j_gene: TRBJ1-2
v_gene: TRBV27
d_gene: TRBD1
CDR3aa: CASSGGNGYTF
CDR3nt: TGTGCCAGCTCAGGGGGGAACGGCTACACCTTC

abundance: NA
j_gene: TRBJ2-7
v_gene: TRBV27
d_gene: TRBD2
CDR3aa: CASSLGGGYEQYF
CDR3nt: TGTGCCAGCAGTTTGGGGGGGGGCTACGAGCAGTACTTC

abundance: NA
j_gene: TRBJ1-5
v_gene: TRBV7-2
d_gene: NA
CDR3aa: CASSPNGDQPQHF
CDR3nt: TGTGCCAGCAGCCCGAATGGGGATCAGCCCCAGCATTTT

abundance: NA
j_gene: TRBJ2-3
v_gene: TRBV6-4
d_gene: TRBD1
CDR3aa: CASSAARVEGGLTDTQYF
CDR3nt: TGTGCCAGCAGTGCCGCCCGGGTCGAAGGGGGCCTTACAGATACGCAGTATTTT

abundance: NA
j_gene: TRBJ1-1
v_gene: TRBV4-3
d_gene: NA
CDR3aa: CASSQFGEAFF
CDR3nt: TGCGCCAGCAGCCAATTCGGGGAAGCTTTCTTT

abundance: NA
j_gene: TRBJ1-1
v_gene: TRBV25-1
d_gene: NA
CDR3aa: CASTIGGWNTEAFF
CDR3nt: TGTGCCAGCACCATCGGCGGGTGGAACACTGAAGCTTTCTTT

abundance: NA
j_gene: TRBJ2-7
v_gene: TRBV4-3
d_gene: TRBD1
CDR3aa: CASSPGTGSYEQYF
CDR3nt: TGCGCCAGCAGCCCCGGGACAGGGTCCTACGAGCAGTACTTC

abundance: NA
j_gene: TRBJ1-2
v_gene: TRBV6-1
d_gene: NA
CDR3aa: CASRATPLYGYTF
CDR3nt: TGTGCCAGCAGGGCCACACCACTCTATGGCTACACCTTC

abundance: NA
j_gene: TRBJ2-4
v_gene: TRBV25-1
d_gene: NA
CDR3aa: CASGGQNIQYF
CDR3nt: TGTGCCAGCGGCGGTCAAAACATTCAGTACTTC

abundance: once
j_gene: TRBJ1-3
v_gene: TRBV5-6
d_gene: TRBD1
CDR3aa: CASSRTGGAGNTIYF
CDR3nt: TGTGCCAGCAGCCGGACAGGGGGTGCAGGAAACACCATATATTTT

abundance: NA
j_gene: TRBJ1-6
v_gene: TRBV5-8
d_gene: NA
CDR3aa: CAIGDGDYNSPLHF
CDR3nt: TGTGCCATCGGGGACGGGGATTATAATTCACCCCTCCACTTT

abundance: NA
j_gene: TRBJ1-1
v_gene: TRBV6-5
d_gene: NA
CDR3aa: CASSFARGGNTEAFF
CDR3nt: TGTGCCAGCAGTTTTGCAAGGGGAGGGAACACTGAAGCTTTCTTT

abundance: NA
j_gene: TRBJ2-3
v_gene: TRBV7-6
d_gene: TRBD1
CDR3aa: CASSSDRVSRDTQYF
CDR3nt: TGTGCCAGCAGCTCGGACAGGGTGTCTCGGGATACGCAGTATTTT

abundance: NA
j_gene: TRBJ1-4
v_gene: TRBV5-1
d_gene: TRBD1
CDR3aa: CASSRGQGEGEKLFF
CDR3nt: TGCGCCAGCAGCAGAGGACAGGGGGAGGGTGAAAAACTGTTTTTT

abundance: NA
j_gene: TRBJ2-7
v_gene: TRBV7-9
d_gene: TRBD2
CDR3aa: CASSPPGGVSSAEQYF
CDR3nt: TGTGCCAGCAGCCCCCCCGGGGGGGTTTCGTCGGCCGAGCAGTACTTC

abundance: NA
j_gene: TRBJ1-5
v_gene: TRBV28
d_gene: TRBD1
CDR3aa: CASSLYGTGGDQPQHF
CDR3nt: TGTGCCAGCAGTTTATATGGGACAGGGGGCGATCAGCCCCAGCATTTT

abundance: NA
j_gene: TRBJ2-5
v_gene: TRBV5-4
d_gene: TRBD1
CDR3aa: CASSPGDRAGAQETQYF
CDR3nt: TGTGCCAGCAGCCCGGGGGACAGGGCGGGCGCCCAAGAGACCCAGTACTTC